The rows below give T cell receptor beta chains drawn from one sample of a study of radiotherapy plus CTLA-4 blockade in lung cancer. Assay: immunoSEQ multiplex PCR; the TCRdb copy retains only in-frame clones and omits some. The repertoire holds more than 95,000 clones, with nearly 80% as singletons. Source: peripheral blood, taken from a patient treated with radiotherapy plus ipilimumab. Receptors originate from a human donor with non-small cell lung cancer who had a partial response to radiotherapy plus ipilimumab. The CDR3 runs from the conserved cysteine through the conserved F or W. The order of the fields is clone size, V gene, D gene, J gene, CDR3 DNA, CDR3 protein. D genes are given only for firm matches. The listing skips clone size in some rows; elsewhere it reads once, few, many or a size class.

abundance: few
v_gene: TRBV7-8
d_gene: -
j_gene: TRBJ2-7
CDR3nt: TGTGCCAGCAGCCCTGGGGGTGCGGGGACCTACGAGCAGTACTTC
CDR3aa: CASSPGGAGTYEQYF

abundance: once
v_gene: TRBV27
d_gene: TRBD2
j_gene: TRBJ2-5
CDR3nt: TGTGCCAGCAGTTTATCGACGGCGGGAGGCCAAGAGACCCAGTACTTC
CDR3aa: CASSLSTAGGQETQYF

abundance: -
v_gene: TRBV5-1
d_gene: -
j_gene: TRBJ1-2
CDR3nt: TGCGCCAGCAACGAGGGTGAAGGCTATGGCTACACCTTC
CDR3aa: CASNEGEGYGYTF

abundance: -
v_gene: TRBV6-6
d_gene: -
j_gene: TRBJ2-7
CDR3nt: TGTGCCAGCAGACCCGGACAGAGCTACGAGCAGTACTTC
CDR3aa: CASRPGQSYEQYF

abundance: once
v_gene: TRBV10-3
d_gene: -
j_gene: TRBJ1-2
CDR3nt: TGTGCCATCAGTGAGATGACAGGCGTCCGTGGCTACACCTTC
CDR3aa: CAISEMTGVRGYTF

abundance: -
v_gene: TRBV6-5
d_gene: -
j_gene: TRBJ1-1
CDR3nt: TGTGCCAGCAGCTTACAGGGTGCCACTGAAGCTTTCTTT
CDR3aa: CASSLQGATEAFF

abundance: -
v_gene: TRBV6-5
d_gene: TRBD1
j_gene: TRBJ2-2
CDR3nt: TGTGCCAGCAGGGGACAGGGGTACACCGGGGAGCTGTTTTTT
CDR3aa: CASRGQGYTGELFF

abundance: few
v_gene: TRBV10-3
d_gene: -
j_gene: TRBJ1-5
CDR3nt: TGTGCCATCAGTGAGTCGGAGGGAGGCCAGCCCCAGCATTTT
CDR3aa: CAISESEGGQPQHF

abundance: -
v_gene: TRBV10-3
d_gene: TRBD1
j_gene: TRBJ1-6
CDR3nt: TGTGCCATCAGTGAGTCGTTAGTCTTAGGGGGCAACGGGAATTCACCCCTCCACTTT
CDR3aa: CAISESLVLGGNGNSPLHF

abundance: once
v_gene: TRBV7-9
d_gene: -
j_gene: TRBJ2-7
CDR3nt: TGTGCCAGCAGCCGGACAGTCTACGAGCAGTACTTC
CDR3aa: CASSRTVYEQYF

abundance: -
v_gene: TRBV5-6
d_gene: TRBD1
j_gene: TRBJ1-2
CDR3nt: TGTGCCAGCAGCTTGGGACAAGGACAGGGGGCGGCTGGCTACACCTTC
CDR3aa: CASSLGQGQGAAGYTF

abundance: -
v_gene: TRBV5-4
d_gene: -
j_gene: TRBJ1-1
CDR3nt: TGTGCCAGCAGCCTAAAGATACAGGGTAACACTGAAGCTTTCTTT
CDR3aa: CASSLKIQGNTEAFF

abundance: -
v_gene: TRBV28
d_gene: -
j_gene: TRBJ2-7
CDR3nt: TGTGCCAGCAGCCCCTGGGGAGGCTACGAGCAGTACTTC
CDR3aa: CASSPWGGYEQYF

abundance: -
v_gene: TRBV19
d_gene: -
j_gene: TRBJ2-2
CDR3nt: TGTGCCACCAATACAGGGCTGAACACCGGGGAGCTGTTTTTT
CDR3aa: CATNTGLNTGELFF

abundance: -
v_gene: TRBV6-1
d_gene: TRBD1
j_gene: TRBJ1-5
CDR3nt: TGTGCCAGCGGGCAACAGGGGGCGATTCTAAGGCCCCAGCATTTT
CDR3aa: CASGQQGAILRPQHF

abundance: -
v_gene: TRBV27
d_gene: -
j_gene: TRBJ2-6
CDR3nt: TGTGCCAGCAGCCTAACGGTAGAGACCGACTTCTCTGGGGCCAACGTCCTGACTTTC
CDR3aa: CASSLTVETDFSGANVLTF

abundance: hyperexpanded
v_gene: TRBV19
d_gene: -
j_gene: TRBJ1-1
CDR3nt: TGTGCCAGTAGTATTAGTGAGGGAACTGAAGCTTTCTTT
CDR3aa: CASSISEGTEAFF

abundance: -
v_gene: TRBV7-2
d_gene: TRBD1
j_gene: TRBJ1-4
CDR3nt: TGTGCCAGCAGGATTCAGGGGGCGGGTAATGAAAAACTGTTTTTT
CDR3aa: CASRIQGAGNEKLFF

abundance: few
v_gene: TRBV5-1
d_gene: -
j_gene: TRBJ1-1
CDR3nt: TGCGCCAGCAGCTTGGTTGGGACTGCCTACACTGAAGCTTTCTTT
CDR3aa: CASSLVGTAYTEAFF

abundance: -
v_gene: TRBV19
d_gene: TRBD1
j_gene: TRBJ2-3
CDR3nt: TGTGCCAGTAGTATAATGGGATCGACAGGGCTCACAGATACGCAGTATTTT
CDR3aa: CASSIMGSTGLTDTQYF

abundance: -
v_gene: TRBV5-4
d_gene: TRBD1
j_gene: TRBJ1-1
CDR3nt: TGTGCCAGCAGCTTGGCTAGGGGACAGGGGAACACTGAAGCTTTCTTT
CDR3aa: CASSLARGQGNTEAFF

abundance: -
v_gene: TRBV27
d_gene: -
j_gene: TRBJ2-1
CDR3nt: TGTGCCAGCAGTTTATCGGGCCCGGGGGAGCAGTTCTTC
CDR3aa: CASSLSGPGEQFF

abundance: once
v_gene: TRBV11-1
d_gene: -
j_gene: TRBJ2-5
CDR3nt: TGTGCCAGCAGCTTATCCCCTGAGACCCAGTACTTC
CDR3aa: CASSLSPETQYF

abundance: -
v_gene: TRBV6-5
d_gene: TRBD1
j_gene: TRBJ1-2
CDR3nt: TGTGCCAGCAGACGGACAGGGATAGGCTATGGCTACACCTTC
CDR3aa: CASRRTGIGYGYTF